One and the same sample provided the 21 T cell receptor beta chains below, sequenced in a study of blood T cell repertoires in COVID-19. Here immunoSEQ multiplex PCR was the method, and the copy in TCRdb shows in-frame clones only, minus some. The repertoire has under 300,000 clones, approximately 91% of them found once; the top ten carry 2.3%. Sequencing was carried out using PBMCs or T cells enriched from blood (not recorded which). The receptor source for this set is a woman aged 40-49 years with acute COVID-19.

The chain links TRBV14 to TRBJ2-7; D is possibly TRBD2 (6 bases). Trimming took 2 bases from V and 4 from J, leaving 12 bases between them. The CDR3 spans 14 residues. Germline V gene sequence: CDR1 SGHDN, CDR2 FVKESK. The CDR3 is CASSQWAGRYEQYF. As DNA, the CDR3 is TGTGCCAGCAGCCAATGGGCAGGGAGGTACGAGCAGTACTTC.

The chain employs TRBV10-3 and TRBJ2-5, with unresolved D. The V gene's germline CDR1 is ENHRY and CDR2 SYGVKD. The V end lost 4 bases, the J end lost 1 base, and 7 bases lay between the germline ends. The CDR3 runs to 13 residues. CDR3 sequence (DNA): TGTGCCATCAGTGGTAACTTCCAAGAGACCCAGTACTTC. It yields the protein CAISGNFQETQYF.

As to this clone: At the DNA level, this CDR3 is encoded by other sequences in the same sample as well. This chain joins TRBV18 and TRBJ1-4; 7 nucleotides align to TRBD1. CDR1 and CDR2 (germline): KGHSH, LQKENI. V lost 3 bases and J lost 8; bases outside the gene matches: 3. The CDR3 contains 13 residues. CDR3 amino acids: CASSPGQAEKLFF. The CDR3 DNA reads TGTGCCAGCTCACCCGGACAGGCGGAAAAACTGTTTTTT.

The chain carries TRBV5-1 and TRBJ2-7, with TRBD2 identical over 12 bases. V lost 5 bases and J lost 3; bases outside the gene matches: 9. CDR3 length: 16 amino acids. Germline CDR1 reads SGHRS; CDR2 reads YFSETQ. CDR3 bases: TGCGCCAGCAGGGGGGCGACTAGCGGGAGTATCTACGAGCAGTACTTC. Translated: CASRGATSGSIYEQYF.

V is TRBV2 and J is TRBJ2-7; a weak D match, TRBD2 (5 bases). The V and J ends lost 6 bases and 2 bases respectively, with 14 bases between them. Germline CDR1 is SNHLY and CDR2 is FYNNEI. The CDR3 has 14 amino acids. CDR3 nucleotide sequence: TGTGCCAGCAGGGCTTTGGACGGGGCCTACGAGCAGTACTTC. This translates into CASRALDGAYEQYF.

V and J are TRBV28 and TRBJ2-3; 9 bases align to TRBD2. Germline CDR1 reads MDHEN; CDR2 reads SYDVKM. CDR3 length: 15 amino acids. V shed 1 base and J 10 bases; nucleotides not matched to a gene: 9. CDR3: CASSLSAGGREAQYF. The DNA of the CDR3 is TGTGCCAGCAGTTTATCGGCGGGGGGGCGGGAGGCGCAGTATTTT.

The chain employs TRBV7-8 and TRBJ1-3; D is undetermined. The CDR3 is made up of 13 amino acids. The V and J ends lost 3 bases and 4 bases respectively, with 7 bases between them. Looked up from germline, CDR1 is SGHVS and CDR2 is FQNEAQ. CDR3 nucleotide sequence: TGTGCCAGCAGCTTTTCTGGCGGAAACACCATATATTTT. Residues: CASSFSGGNTIYF.

The genes are TRBV21-1 and TRBJ2-7; the D call in the table, TRBD1, was not verified against the DNA. TRBV21-1 is a recognized pseudogene. This CDR3 contains 15 residues. The CDR3 region has the DNA TGTGCCAGCAGCAAAGACTTGACAGCCTCCTACGAGCAGTACTTC. Amino acids: CASSKDLTASYEQYF.

The rearrangement links TRBV27 to TRBJ2-5; 12 nucleotides line up with TRBD2. This CDR3 comprises 15 residues. V shed 8 bases, J shed 5 bases, and the junction held 9 bases outside the gene matches. CDR1 is MNHEY, CDR2 SMNVEV, per germline (reference sequence). The CDR3 reads CASGLAGGRSETQYF. DNA for the CDR3: TGTGCCAGCGGCCTAGCGGGGGGGCGCTCGGAGACCCAGTACTTC.

This clone occurred once. This chain joins TRBV30 and TRBJ1-1; a possible D gene is TRBD1 (5 bases). The germline gives CDR1 GTSNPN, CDR2 SVGIG (reference sequence). The CDR3 is 12 residues long. Trimming shortened V by 7 bases and J by 7 bases, and 16 bases separated the two germline ends. The CDR3 reads CAYLGGADEAFF. In nucleotides, the CDR3 is TGTGCCTACCTTGGCGGGGCTGATGAAGCTTTCTTT.

The V and J genes are TRBV3-1 (or the pseudogene TRBV3-2) and TRBJ2-1; TRBD2 matches 11 bases. Germline CDR1 reads LGHDT; CDR2 reads YNNKEL (reference sequence). The CDR3 extends over 15 amino acids. V shed 4 bases, J shed 5 bases, and the junction held 4 bases outside the gene matches. CDR3 residues: CASSLTSGGNNEQFF. CDR3 nucleotide sequence: TGTGCCAGCAGCCTAACTAGCGGGGGCAACAATGAGCAGTTCTTC.

The J gene is TRBJ2-7, the V gene TRBV10-3; 11 nucleotides line up with TRBD2. Germline CDR1 and CDR2: ENHRY and SYGVKD. V lost 5 bases, J lost 6 bases, and 6 bases stayed unmatched. The CDR3 spans 14 residues. The chain's CDR3 is CAISTSGSSPEQYF. CDR3 nucleotides: TGTGCCATCAGTACTAGCGGGAGTTCTCCCGAGCAGTACTTC.

This sequence joins TRBV11-2 and TRBJ1-4; D unclear. CDR3 size: 16 residues. Germline CDR1 reads SGHAT; CDR2 reads FQNNGV. Between the trimmed V and J ends, which lost 3 bases and 5 bases, there was a span of 16 bases. In nucleotides, the CDR3 is TGTGCCAGCAGCTTGCAGACGGGGAAGGTGAATGAAAAACTGTTTTTT. Encoded protein: CASSLQTGKVNEKLFF.

The rearrangement uses TRBV20-1 and TRBJ1-2, with a tentative D call TRBD1 (6 bases). Germline V lookup: CDR1 DFQATT, CDR2 SNEGSKA (reference sequence). The CDR3 is made up of 11 amino acids. This CDR3 reads CRGGQGNGYTF. DNA for the CDR3: TGCAGGGGTGGGCAGGGGAATGGCTACACCTTC.

The chain uses TRBV19 and TRBJ1-5; 8 nucleotides match TRBD1. Germline CDR1 reads LNHDA; CDR2 reads SQIVND (reference sequence). Trimming cost V 8 bases and J 5 bases; bases outside gene matches: 11. The CDR3 totals 15 residues. The CDR3 coding sequence is TGTGCCAGTGCCCCCGGACAGGGTTGGGATCAGCCCCAGCATTTT. Residues: CASAPGQGWDQPQHF.

The V and J genes are TRBV5-1 and TRBJ2-2; a possible D gene is TRBD2 (5 bases). The CDR3 totals 12 residues. The germline CDR1 and CDR2 sequences are SGHRS and YFSETQ. Trimming cost V 4 bases and J 6 bases, with 7 bases left between them. The CDR3 bases are TGCGCCAGCAGCGGGAGCTCCGGGGAGCTGTTTTTT. Encoded protein: CASSGSSGELFF. The whole variable domain, filled in from reference TRBV5-1 and TRBJ2-2, reads KAGVTQTPRYLIKTRGQQVTLSCSPISGHRSVSWYQQTPGQGLQFLFEYFSETQRNKGNFPGRFSGRQFSNSRSEMNVSTLELGDSALYLCASSGSSGELFFGEGSRLTVL.

The rearrangement uses TRBV30 and TRBJ1-4; 9 nucleotides line up with TRBD1. Looked up from germline, CDR1 is GTSNPN and CDR2 is SVGIG (reference sequence). CDR3 length: 12 residues. V lost 3 bases, J lost 12 bases, and 5 bases stayed unmatched. CDR3 nucleotide sequence: TGTGCCTGGAGGACAGGGGGGAAACAACTGTTTTTT. Its translation: CAWRTGGKQLFF.

The rearrangement joins TRBV5-4 to TRBJ1-4, with 9 bases fitting TRBD1. The germline gives CDR1 SGHNT, CDR2 YYREEE (reference sequence). The trim removed 4 bases at V and 6 bases at J, leaving 7 bases unmatched. This CDR3 has 15 amino acids. CDR3 region: CASSPTGGAHEKLFF. The CDR3 DNA follows: TGTGCCAGCAGCCCTACAGGGGGCGCCCATGAAAAACTGTTTTTT.

As to this clone: This specimen includes other DNA sequences encoding the same CDR3. The CDR3 DNA is TGTGCCTGGAGCCCGGACAGGGGAGAAAAACTGTTTTTT. This codes for CAWSPDRGEKLFF. The V and J genes are TRBV30 and TRBJ1-4; TRBD1 agrees at 9 bases. The CDR3 is made up of 13 amino acids. V dropped 3 bases and J dropped 8; count of bases not matched to a gene: 4. Germline CDR1 and CDR2: GTSNPN and SVGIG (reference sequence).

J is TRBJ1-1 and V is TRBV27; D is possibly TRBD1 (6 bases). Trimming removed 0 bases at V and 5 bases at J, with 7 bases between. This CDR3 spans 13 amino acids. Germline CDR1 is MNHEY and CDR2 is SMNVEV (reference sequence). The CDR3 nucleotides are TGTGCCAGCAGTTTATCGAGGGGGACTGAAGCTTTCTTT. Encoded protein: CASSLSRGTEAFF.

The chain has TRBV29-1 and TRBJ1-1, with 8 bases lining up with TRBD1. Unmatched junction bases numbered 10, after V lost 7 bases and J lost 3 bases. The CDR3 has 14 amino acids. The germline gives CDR1 SQVTM, CDR2 ANQGSEA. CDR3 protein: CSGSEYRGYTEAFF. The CDR3 DNA reads TGCAGCGGTAGCGAGTACAGGGGGTACACTGAAGCTTTCTTT.